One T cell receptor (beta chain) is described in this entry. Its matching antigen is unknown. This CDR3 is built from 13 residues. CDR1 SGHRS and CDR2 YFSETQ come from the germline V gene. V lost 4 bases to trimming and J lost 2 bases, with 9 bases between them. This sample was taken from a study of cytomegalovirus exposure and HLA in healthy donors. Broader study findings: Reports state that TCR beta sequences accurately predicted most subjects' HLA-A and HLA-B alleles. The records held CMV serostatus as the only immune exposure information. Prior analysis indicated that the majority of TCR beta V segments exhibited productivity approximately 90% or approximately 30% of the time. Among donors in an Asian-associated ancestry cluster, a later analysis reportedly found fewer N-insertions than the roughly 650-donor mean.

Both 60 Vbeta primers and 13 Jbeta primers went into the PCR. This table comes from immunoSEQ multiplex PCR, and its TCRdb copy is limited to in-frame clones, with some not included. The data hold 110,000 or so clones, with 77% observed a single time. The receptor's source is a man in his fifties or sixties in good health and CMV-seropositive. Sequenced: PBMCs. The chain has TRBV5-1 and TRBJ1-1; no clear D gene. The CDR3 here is CASSPQVNTEAFF. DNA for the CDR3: TGCGCCAGCAGCCCTCAGGTTAACACTGAAGCTTTCTTT.